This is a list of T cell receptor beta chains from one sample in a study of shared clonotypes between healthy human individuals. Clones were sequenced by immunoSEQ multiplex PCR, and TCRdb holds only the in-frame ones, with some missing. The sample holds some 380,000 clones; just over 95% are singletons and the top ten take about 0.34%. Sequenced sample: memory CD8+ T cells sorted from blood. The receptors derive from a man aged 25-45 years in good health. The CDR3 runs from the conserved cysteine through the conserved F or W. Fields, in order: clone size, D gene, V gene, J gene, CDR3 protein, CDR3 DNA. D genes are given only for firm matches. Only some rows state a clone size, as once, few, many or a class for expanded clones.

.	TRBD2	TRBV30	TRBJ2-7	CAGGVEYRKYF	TGTGCCGGGGGGGTTGAGTACCGAAAGTACTTC
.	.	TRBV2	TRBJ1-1	CASSEEEQVPEAFF	TGTGCCAGCAGTGAAGAGGAACAGGTCCCTGAAGCTTTCTTT
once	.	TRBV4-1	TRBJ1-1	CASSQEWRYTEAFF	TGCGCCAGCAGCCAAGAGTGGCGTTACACTGAAGCTTTCTTT
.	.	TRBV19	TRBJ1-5	CASSGGHPQHF	TGTGCCAGTAGTGGCGGACACCCCCAGCATTTT
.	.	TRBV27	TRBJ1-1	CASSLSNTEAFF	TGTGCCAGCAGTTTATCGAACACTGAAGCTTTCTTT
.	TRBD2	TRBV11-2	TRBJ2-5	CASSLGRVGRFQETQYF	TGTGCCAGCAGCTTAGGACGTGTCGGGAGGTTCCAAGAGACCCAGTACTTC
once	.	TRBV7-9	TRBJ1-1	CASSWGPRGNTEAFF	TGTGCCAGCAGCTGGGGACCCCGGGGGAACACTGAAGCTTTCTTT
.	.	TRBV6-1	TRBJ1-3	CASSGAWGWSGNTIYF	TGTGCCAGCAGTGGGGCCTGGGGCTGGTCTGGAAACACCATATATTTT
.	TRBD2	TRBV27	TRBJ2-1	CASGFSGSSHEQFF	TGTGCCAGCGGCTTTAGCGGGAGTAGCCATGAGCAGTTCTTC
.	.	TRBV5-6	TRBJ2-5	CASSLAVETQYF	TGTGCCAGCAGCTTGGCTGTAGAGACCCAGTACTTC